These T cell receptor beta chains were read from a single sample in a study of graft-versus-host responses after intestinal transplantation. The method was immunoSEQ multiplex PCR; TCRdb's version includes in-frame clones alone and lacks a portion of them. This table has under 50,000 clones, roughly 89% appearing once. The sequencing here drew on PBMCs, taken 267 days after transplant. These receptors came from a human patient who received an intestinal transplant, so some T cells may come from the graft donor. Each CDR3 is given with its conserved first and last residue. The D gene is left open where the match is weak. A clone size is listed for some rows: how often the clone was seen (once, few, many), or a class if it is expanded.

>TRBD2|NA|TRBJ2-3|TRBV9
CASSVATSGGDTDTQYF
TGTGCCAGCAGCGTAGCGACTAGCGGGGGGGACACAGATACGCAGTATTTT
>NA|NA|TRBJ1-1|TRBV2
CASSGRQNTEAFF
TGTGCCAGCAGTGGCCGACAGAACACTGAAGCTTTCTTT
>NA|NA|TRBJ2-5|TRBV11-3
CASSLAWEGQETQYF
TGTGCCAGCAGCTTAGCCTGGGAAGGGCAAGAGACCCAGTACTTC
>NA|NA|TRBJ2-1|TRBV10-2
CASSVRSSYNEQFF
TGCGCCAGCAGCGTGAGGAGCTCCTACAATGAGCAGTTCTTC
>NA|NA|TRBJ2-1|TRBV19
CASSIVWADGNEQFF
TGTGCCAGTAGTATAGTCTGGGCTGATGGCAATGAGCAGTTCTTC
>NA|NA|TRBJ2-5|TRBV5-1
CASTSYHPLGETQYF
TGCGCCAGCACATCCTACCACCCCCTGGGGGAGACCCAGTACTTC
>TRBD1|NA|TRBJ1-2|TRBV5-6
CASSRTGKNGYTF
TGTGCCAGCAGCCGGACAGGGAAAAATGGCTACACCTTC
>TRBD1|NA|TRBJ2-3|TRBV4-3
CASSLGTATDTQYF
TGCGCCAGCAGCCTCGGGACAGCCACAGATACGCAGTATTTT
>NA|few|TRBJ2-7|TRBV19
CASSIGDINYEQYF
TGTGCCAGTAGTATAGGGGACATAAATTACGAGCAGTACTTC
>NA|NA|TRBJ2-2|TRBV27
CASRGNVAGELFF
TGTGCCAGCCGGGGGAATGTCGCCGGGGAGCTGTTTTTT
>NA|NA|TRBJ2-7|TRBV11-2
CASSPTSSYEQYF
TGTGCCAGCAGCCCGACTAGCTCCTACGAGCAGTACTTC
>TRBD1|NA|TRBJ1-2|TRBV27
CASSTFDRGLDGYTF
TGTGCCAGCAGTACCTTCGACAGGGGGCTGGATGGCTACACCTTC
>NA|NA|TRBJ1-2|TRBV5-4
CASSLASGSRNYGYTF
TGTGCCAGCAGCTTGGCCTCCGGGTCCCGCAACTATGGCTACACCTTC
>NA|NA|TRBJ2-1|TRBV7-9
CASSFQGGGEQFF
TGTGCCAGCAGCTTCCAGGGTGGGGGTGAGCAGTTCTTC
>TRBD1|NA|TRBJ2-7|TRBV7-6
CASSPGTGPYEQYF
TGTGCCAGCAGTCCCGGGACAGGACCCTACGAGCAGTACTTC
>NA|NA|TRBJ1-5|TRBV4-1
CASSQGQRRNQPQHF
TGCGCCAGCAGCCAAGGACAGCGGCGCAATCAGCCCCAGCATTTT
>NA|NA|TRBJ2-5|TRBV25-1
CASSEALGMTKETQYF
TGTGCCAGCAGTGAGGCGTTAGGGATGACCAAAGAGACCCAGTACTTC
>TRBD1|NA|TRBJ2-2|TRBV6-1
CASIGAGGNTGELFF
TGTGCCAGCATAGGGGCAGGGGGGAACACCGGGGAGCTGTTTTTT
>NA|NA|TRBJ1-4|TRBV19
CASRGLSRGEEKLFF
TGTGCCAGTAGGGGTTTAAGCAGGGGCGAAGAAAAACTGTTTTTT
>TRBD2|NA|TRBJ2-7|TRBV7-9
CASSRDHGAGGPYEQYF
TGTGCCAGCAGCCGCGACCACGGGGCGGGGGGCCCCTACGAGCAGTACTTC
>NA|NA|TRBJ2-5|TRBV11-2
CASSSGVRRSETQYF
TGTGCCAGCAGCTCAGGCGTCAGGAGGTCGGAGACCCAGTACTTC
>NA|NA|TRBJ1-1|TRBV15
CATSRWPRAMNTEAFF
TGTGCCACCAGCAGATGGCCGAGAGCCATGAACACTGAAGCTTTCTTT
>TRBD1|NA|TRBJ2-7|TRBV19
CASSIWTGAHEQYF
TGTGCCAGTAGTATTTGGACAGGCGCCCACGAGCAGTACTTC
>NA|NA|TRBJ2-1|TRBV7-3
CASSLDAADSNEQFF
TGTGCCAGCAGCTTAGACGCAGCAGACTCCAATGAGCAGTTCTTC
>NA|once|TRBJ1-2|TRBV5-6
CASSRTGRFIYGYTF
TGTGCCAGCAGCCGGACGGGCAGGTTTATATATGGCTACACCTTC
>NA|few|TRBJ1-3|TRBV10-3
CAISDRNTIYF
TGTGCCATCAGTGACAGAAACACCATATATTTT
>NA|once|TRBJ2-4|TRBV27
CATRWGQAYHIAKNIQYF
TGTGCCACTAGATGGGGGCAGGCTTACCATATAGCCAAAAACATTCAGTACTTC
>TRBD2|NA|TRBJ2-7|TRBV10-3
CAISDSPWRGSYEQYF
TGTGCCATCAGTGATTCCCCCTGGCGGGGGTCCTACGAGCAGTACTTC
>TRBD2|NA|TRBJ2-3|TRBV7-2
CASSLWSSGGPSTDTQYF
TGTGCCAGCAGCTTATGGTCTAGCGGGGGGCCGAGCACAGATACGCAGTATTTT
>NA|NA|TRBJ2-2|TRBV5-1
CASWGREGAPNTGELFF
TGCGCCAGCTGGGGCAGGGAAGGGGCCCCGAACACCGGGGAGCTGTTTTTT
>TRBD1|few|TRBJ2-1|TRBV10-3
CATGDGTGVHNEQFF
TGTGCCACCGGAGACGGGACAGGGGTCCACAATGAGCAGTTCTTC
>NA|NA|TRBJ2-5|TRBV5-4
CASSPDPDGVQYF
TGTGCCAGCAGCCCTGACCCCGATGGGGTCCAGTACTTC
>TRBD1|NA|TRBJ2-2|TRBV11-2
CASSLELPTGWGVGELFF
TGTGCCAGCAGCTTAGAGTTACCGACAGGGTGGGGCGTCGGGGAGCTGTTTTTT
>NA|NA|TRBJ1-5|TRBV4-2
CASSQARRDQPQHF
TGTGCCAGCAGCCAAGCACGCAGGGATCAGCCCCAGCATTTT